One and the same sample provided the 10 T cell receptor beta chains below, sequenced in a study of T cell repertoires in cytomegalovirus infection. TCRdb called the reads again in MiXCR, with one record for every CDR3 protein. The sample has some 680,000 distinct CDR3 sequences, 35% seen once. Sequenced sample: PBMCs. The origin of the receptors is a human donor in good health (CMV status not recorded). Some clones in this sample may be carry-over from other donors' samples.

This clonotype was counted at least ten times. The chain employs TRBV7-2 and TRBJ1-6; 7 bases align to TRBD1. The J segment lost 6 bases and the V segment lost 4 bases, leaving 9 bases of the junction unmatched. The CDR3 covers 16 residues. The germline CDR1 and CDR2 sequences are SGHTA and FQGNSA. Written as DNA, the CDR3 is TGTGCCAGCAGCTCCGAGGGGGCTGGGATTAATTCACCCCTCCACTTT. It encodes CASSSEGAGINSPLHF.

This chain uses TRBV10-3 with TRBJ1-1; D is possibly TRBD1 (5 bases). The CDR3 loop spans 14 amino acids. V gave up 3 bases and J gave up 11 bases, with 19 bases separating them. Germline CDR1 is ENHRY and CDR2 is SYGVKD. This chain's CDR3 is CAISEMGGWLEAFF. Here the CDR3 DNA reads TGTGCCATCAGTGAAATGGGGGGGTGGCTGGAGGCTTTCTTT.

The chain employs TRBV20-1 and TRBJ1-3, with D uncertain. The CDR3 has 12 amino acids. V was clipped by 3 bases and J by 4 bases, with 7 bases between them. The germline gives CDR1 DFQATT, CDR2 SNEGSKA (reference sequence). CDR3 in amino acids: CSASAGGNTIYF. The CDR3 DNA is TGCAGTGCTAGCGCCGGGGGAAACACCATATATTTT.

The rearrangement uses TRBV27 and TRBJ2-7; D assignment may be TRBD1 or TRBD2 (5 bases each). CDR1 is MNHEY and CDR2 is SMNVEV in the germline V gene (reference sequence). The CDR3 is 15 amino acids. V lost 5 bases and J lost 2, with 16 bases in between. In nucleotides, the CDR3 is TGTGCCAGCAGTGCAGGGTGGGACGAGCCCTACGAGCAGTACTTC. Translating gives CASSAGWDEPYEQYF.

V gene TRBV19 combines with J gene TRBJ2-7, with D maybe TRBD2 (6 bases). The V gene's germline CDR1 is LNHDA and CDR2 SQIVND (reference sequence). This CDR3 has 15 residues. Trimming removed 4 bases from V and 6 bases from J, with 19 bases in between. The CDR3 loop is CASSRQRVQEGEQYF. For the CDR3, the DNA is TGTGCCAGTAGTAGGCAAAGGGTTCAGGAGGGCGAGCAGTACTTC.

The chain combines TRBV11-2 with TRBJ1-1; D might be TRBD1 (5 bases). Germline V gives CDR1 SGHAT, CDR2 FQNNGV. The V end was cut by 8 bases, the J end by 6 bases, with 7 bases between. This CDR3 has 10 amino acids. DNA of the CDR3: TGTGCCAGCGGGGCCGCTGAAGCTTTCTTT. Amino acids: CASGAAEAFF.

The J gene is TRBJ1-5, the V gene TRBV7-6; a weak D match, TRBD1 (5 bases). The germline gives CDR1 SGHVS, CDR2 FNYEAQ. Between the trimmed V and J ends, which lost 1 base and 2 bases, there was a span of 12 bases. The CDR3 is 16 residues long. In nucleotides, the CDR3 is TGTGCCAGCAGCTTAGGGCCTCGGGGCGGCAATCAGCCCCAGCATTTT. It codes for CASSLGPRGGNQPQHF.

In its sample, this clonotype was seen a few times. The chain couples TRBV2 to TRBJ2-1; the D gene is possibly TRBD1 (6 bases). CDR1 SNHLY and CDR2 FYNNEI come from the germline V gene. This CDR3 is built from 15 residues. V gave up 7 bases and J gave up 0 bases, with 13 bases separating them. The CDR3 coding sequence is TGTGCCAGCATCTTTGACAGGAGCTCCTACAATGAGCAGTTCTTC. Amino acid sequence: CASIFDRSSYNEQFF.

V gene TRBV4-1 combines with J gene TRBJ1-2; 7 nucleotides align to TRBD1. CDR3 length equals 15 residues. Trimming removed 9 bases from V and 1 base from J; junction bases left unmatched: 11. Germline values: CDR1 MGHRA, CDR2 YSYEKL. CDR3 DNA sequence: TGCGCCAGTCGACACCCCGGGACAGATAACTATGGCTACACCTTC. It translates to CASRHPGTDNYGYTF.

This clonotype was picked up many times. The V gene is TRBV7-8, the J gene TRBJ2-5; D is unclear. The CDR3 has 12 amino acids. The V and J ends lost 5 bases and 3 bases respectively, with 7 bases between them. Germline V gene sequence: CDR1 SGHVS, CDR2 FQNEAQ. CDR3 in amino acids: CASSSRKETQYF. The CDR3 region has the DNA TGTGCCAGCAGCAGCAGGAAAGAGACCCAGTACTTC.